One sample yielded the 12 T cell receptor beta chains listed below, sequenced in a study of blood T cell repertoires in COVID-19. Some clones are missing from TCRdb's copy, which holds only in-frame ones; the method was immunoSEQ multiplex PCR. The profile shows around 220,000 clones, over 75% of them singletons. The sequenced sample was peripheral blood. The receptors come from a human donor in a cohort sampled during active COVID-19.

This clone was seen a few times. One junction end does not reproduce the germline sequence, and a read error may be involved. The chain links TRBV7-8 to TRBJ2-7; 11 bases are shared with TRBD2. Germline V gene data show CDR1 as SGHVS and CDR2 as FQNEAQ. This CDR3 comprises 12 residues. The CDR3 sequence: CASSLGGSGGEF. The CDR3 nucleotides are TGTGCCAGCAGCTTAGGTGGTAGCGGGGGGGAGTTC.

This chain connects TRBV11-3 to TRBJ2-2; 7 bases are shared with TRBD2. Germline V gene sequence: CDR1 SGHNT, CDR2 YENEEA. Unmatched junction bases numbered 5, after V lost 5 bases and J lost 2 bases. This CDR3 comprises 15 residues. DNA of the CDR3: TGTGCCAGCAGCCCAGGACTAGATAACACCGGGGAGCTGTTTTTT. It specifies CASSPGLDNTGELFF.

V is TRBV6-5 and J is TRBJ2-1, with 10 bases lining up with TRBD2. V lost 8 bases and J lost 4; bases outside the gene matches: 2. Germline V gives CDR1 MNHEY, CDR2 SVGAGI. The CDR3 sequence is 13 residues long. The CDR3 is CASGSGRYNEQFF. For the CDR3, the DNA is TGTGCCAGCGGTAGCGGGAGGTACAATGAGCAGTTCTTC.

The J gene is TRBJ1-3, the V gene TRBV4-1, with 7 positions matching TRBD1. V trimming: 0 bases; J trimming: 3 bases; junction bases outside the gene matches: 8. This CDR3 spans 17 amino acids. Germline V gene lookup returns CDR1 MGHRA and CDR2 YSYEKL. In nucleotides, the CDR3 is TGCGCCAGCAGCCAAGACCCCCGGGCAGGGGGTGGAAACACCATATATTTT. It yields the protein CASSQDPRAGGGNTIYF.

This clone has more than one count but fewer than ten. This chain links TRBV10-3 with TRBJ1-1, with D maybe TRBD1 (5 bases). Between the trimmed V and J ends, which lost 2 bases and 1 base, there was a span of 5 bases. The germline V gene encodes CDR1 ENHRY and CDR2 SYGVKD. CDR3 size: 13 residues. The DNA of the CDR3 is TGTGCCATCAGTGAGACAGGGAACACTGAAGCTTTCTTT. Translation: CAISETGNTEAFF.

This chain connects TRBV28 to TRBJ1-1; no reliable D call. The germline V and J ends were trimmed by 4 bases and 4 bases, with 13 bases remaining between them. The V gene's germline CDR1 is MDHEN and CDR2 SYDVKM. The CDR3 loop spans 14 amino acids. CDR3 sequence: CASSSPQRTTEAFF. The CDR3 DNA is TGTGCCAGCAGTTCACCCCAGCGGACCACTGAAGCTTTCTTT.

A note on this clone: The same CDR3 also results from other DNA sequences found in this sample. The V gene is TRBV2, the J gene TRBJ2-3; TRBD1 agrees at 8 bases. CDR1 is SNHLY, CDR2 FYNNEI, per germline. V was pared by 6 bases and J by 0 bases, with 5 bases of the junction left unmatched. The CDR3 loop spans 15 amino acids. In DNA form, the CDR3 reads TGTGCCAGCAGGAGGGACAGGCGAAGCACAGATACGCAGTATTTT. It translates to CASRRDRRSTDTQYF.

The chain joins TRBV5-1 to TRBJ2-1, with D maybe TRBD2 (6 bases). Germline values: CDR1 SGHRS, CDR2 YFSETQ. The CDR3 loop spans 14 amino acids. Trimming took off 2 bases at V and 10 bases at J, with 16 bases between the two ends. The CDR3 bases are TGCGCCAGCAGCTTCGGCGGGAAGGAACAGGAGCAGTTCTTC. Residues: CASSFGGKEQEQFF. The full variable domain, completed using reference TRBV5-1 and TRBJ2-1, is KAGVTQTPRYLIKTRGQQVTLSCSPISGHRSVSWYQQTPGQGLQFLFEYFSETQRNKGNFPGRFSGRQFSNSRSEMNVSTLELGDSALYLCASSFGGKEQEQFFGPGTRLTVL.

The gene calls are TRBV6-4 and TRBJ2-2; TRBD2 agrees at 9 bases. This CDR3 has 18 amino acids. In germline, CDR1 is MRHNA, CDR2 SNTAGT. V gave up 3 bases and J gave up 1 base; unmatched junction bases: 9. Written as DNA, the CDR3 is TGTGCCAGCAGTGAAGGGGCCTTTAGCGGGAGGAACACCGGGGAGCTGTTTTTT. Translating gives CASSEGAFSGRNTGELFF.

This chain links TRBV19 with TRBJ1-5; 8 nucleotides line up with TRBD1. The germline V gene encodes CDR1 LNHDA and CDR2 SQIVND (reference sequence). This CDR3 contains 14 residues. Germline trimming cut 6 bases from V and 3 bases from J; bases unmatched to any gene: 4. The CDR3 is CASSRTGLNQPQHF. For the CDR3, the DNA is TGTGCCAGTAGCCGGACAGGGCTCAATCAGCCCCAGCATTTT.

The chain links TRBV7-9 to TRBJ2-7; 7 nucleotides agree with TRBD2. Germline V gene sequence: CDR1 SEHNR, CDR2 FQNEAQ (reference sequence). The CDR3 has 17 amino acids. V gave up 7 bases and J gave up 3 bases; unmatched junction bases: 18. The chain's CDR3 is CASTSTGRDGILYEQYF. CDR3 coding DNA: TGTGCCAGCACCTCAACGGGGAGGGATGGAATTCTCTACGAGCAGTACTTC.

The chain couples TRBV5-6 to TRBJ2-6; unclear D gene. The CDR3 consists of 15 residues. The germline gives CDR1 SGHDT, CDR2 YYEEEE. V was shortened by 2 bases and J by 1 base, with 7 bases between the two germline ends. The CDR3 protein is CASSFPLSGANVLTF. The CDR3 DNA reads TGTGCCAGCAGCTTCCCTTTATCTGGGGCCAACGTCCTGACTTTC.